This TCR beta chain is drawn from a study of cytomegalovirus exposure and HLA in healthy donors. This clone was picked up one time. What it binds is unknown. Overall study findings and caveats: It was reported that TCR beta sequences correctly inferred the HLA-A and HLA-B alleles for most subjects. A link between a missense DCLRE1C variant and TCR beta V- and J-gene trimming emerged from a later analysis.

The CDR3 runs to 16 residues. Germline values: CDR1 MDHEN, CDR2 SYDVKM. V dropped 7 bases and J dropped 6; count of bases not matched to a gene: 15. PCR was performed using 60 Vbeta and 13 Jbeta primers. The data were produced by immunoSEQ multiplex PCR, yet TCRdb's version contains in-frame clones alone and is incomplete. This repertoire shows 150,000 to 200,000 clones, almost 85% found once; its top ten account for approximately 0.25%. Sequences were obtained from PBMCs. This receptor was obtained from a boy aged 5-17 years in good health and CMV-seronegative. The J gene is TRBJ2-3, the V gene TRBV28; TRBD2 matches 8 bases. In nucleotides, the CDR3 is TGTGCCAGCACCCCAGGACTAGCCGGGGCCGTGGATACGCAGTATTTT. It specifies CASTPGLAGAVDTQYF.